This TCR beta chain stems from a study of blood T cell repertoires in COVID-19. V lost 6 bases and J lost 10, with 12 bases in between. Germline assignment: CDR1 SEHNR and CDR2 FQNEAQ (reference sequence). The CDR3 extends over 11 amino acids. Repertoires were generated with immunoSEQ multiplex PCR, while TCRdb's copy carries only in-frame clones and drops some. The sample has around 66,000 clones, around 77% seen once. This clone was seen only a few times. The clonotype was recovered from a human donor in a cohort sampled during active COVID-19. What was sequenced was peripheral blood. The V call is TRBV7-9, the J call TRBJ1-1; D gene uncertain. CDR3 bases: TGTGCCAGCAGTCCGGGAGCTGGAGCTTTCTTT. Translating gives CASSPGAGAFF.